What follows are 14 T cell receptor beta chains derived from one specimen sequenced in a study of cytomegalovirus exposure and HLA in healthy donors. The assay was immunoSEQ multiplex PCR, and TCRdb's table has in-frame clones only and misses some. The top ten hold about 4.2% of the sample, which has some 110,000 clones, roughly nine tenths seen once. The material sequenced was PBMCs. All receptors derive from a man between 18 and 35 years old in good health and CMV-seropositive.

With regard to this clone: This sample includes further DNA sequences coding for the same CDR3. This rearrangement joins TRBV5-6 to TRBJ1-5, with TRBD1 identical over 9 bases. With 4 bases clipped from V and 0 bases from J, the junction kept 5 bases outside the gene matches. Germline assignment: CDR1 SGHDT and CDR2 YYEEEE. The CDR3 spans 16 residues. CDR3 in DNA: TGTGCCAGCAGCCTCGGACAGGGGTATAGCAATCAGCCCCAGCATTTT. Translated: CASSLGQGYSNQPQHF.

The V and J genes are TRBV15 and TRBJ1-1; unclear D gene. Trimming took 5 bases from V and 4 from J, leaving 14 bases between them. Germline CDR1 is LNHNV and CDR2 is YYDKDF (reference sequence). The CDR3 covers 14 residues. The CDR3 sequence is CATSGNNLVTEAFF. The DNA of the CDR3 is TGTGCCACCAGCGGTAACAATCTGGTCACTGAAGCTTTCTTT.

The V call is TRBV10-3, the J call TRBJ2-1; 7 nucleotides match TRBD1. With 0 bases clipped from V and 9 bases from J, the junction kept 8 bases outside the gene matches. The CDR3 has 15 residues. The germline CDR1 and CDR2 sequences are ENHRY and SYGVKD. DNA of the CDR3: TGTGCCATCAGTGAGTCCTCCCTGAAGGGGGCTGAGCAGTTCTTC. Protein product: CAISESSLKGAEQFF.

The CDR3 region is CASSYSPRDRDYGYTF. CDR3 bases: TGTGCCAGCAGCTACTCCCCCCGGGACAGGGACTATGGCTACACCTTC. The chain has TRBV7-2 and TRBJ1-2; 9 bases fit TRBD1. The CDR3 loop spans 16 amino acids. Trimming at V came to 4 bases and at J to 3 bases, leaving 9 bases not matched to a gene. CDR1 SGHTA and CDR2 FQGNSA come from the germline V gene.

In its sample, this clone was seen once. The V call is TRBV6-1, the J call TRBJ1-2; D is uncertain. The germline V and J ends were trimmed by 1 base and 7 bases, with 7 bases remaining between them. The CDR3 totals 12 residues. Per germline, CDR1 MNHNS and CDR2 SASEGT. CDR3 nucleotides: TGTGCCAGCAGTGAAGTCGGGAGTGGCTACACCTTC. It specifies CASSEVGSGYTF.

The chain links TRBV7-9 to TRBJ2-7, with TRBD1 matching over 7 bases. CDR1 SEHNR and CDR2 FQNEAQ come from the germline V gene (reference sequence). The CDR3 sequence is 18 residues long. J lost 0 bases, V lost 2 bases, and 13 bases had no gene match. The CDR3 DNA reads as TGTGCCAGCAGCTTACCTCGGGACAGACTTAAGACCTCCTACGAGCAGTACTTC. This gives the protein CASSLPRDRLKTSYEQYF. The full variable domain, its missing parts supplied by reference TRBV7-9 and TRBJ2-7, is DTGVSQNPRHKITKRGQNVTFRCDPISEHNRLYWYRQTLGQGPEFLTYFQNEAQLEKSRLLSDRFSAERPKGSFSTLEIQRTEQGDSAMYLCASSLPRDRLKTSYEQYFGPGTRLTVT.

The chain employs TRBV28 and TRBJ1-2; 7 bases agree with TRBD1. This CDR3 has 15 amino acids. Losses at the gene ends were 6 bases for V and 4 bases for J; bases not matched to a gene: 11. Germline V CDR1 and CDR2: MDHEN, SYDVKM. The CDR3 DNA is TGTGCCAGCAGCTTCTCGACAGGGTTTTTCTATGGCTACACCTTC. This gives the protein CASSFSTGFFYGYTF.

This sequence joins TRBV7-2 and TRBJ1-2; 9 nucleotides match TRBD1. The CDR3 runs to 15 residues. CDR1 is SGHTA and CDR2 is FQGNSA in the germline V gene. With 5 bases clipped from V and 8 bases from J, the junction kept 12 bases outside the gene matches. In nucleotides, the CDR3 is TGTGCCAGCAGCCCTCGAATACGACAGGGGGACGGCTACACCTTC. It encodes CASSPRIRQGDGYTF.

This rearrangement joins TRBV5-6 to TRBJ1-6; TRBD1 aligns across 7 bases. Germline CDR1 and CDR2: SGHDT and YYEEEE. V gave up 3 bases and J gave up 8 bases; unmatched junction bases: 5. The CDR3 runs 14 residues. CDR3 sequence (DNA): TGTGCCAGCAGCTCGACAGGGTTGGATTCACCCCTCCACTTT. Translating it yields CASSSTGLDSPLHF.

V and J are TRBV19 and TRBJ2-1, with TRBD2 identical over 14 bases. Germline CDR1 and CDR2: LNHDA and SQIVND (reference sequence). This CDR3 has 16 residues. The V and J ends lost 6 bases and 2 bases, in that order; junction bases with no gene match: 3. CDR3 bases: TGTGCCAGTAGCCCGACTAGCGGGGGGGCCTACAATGAGCAGTTCTTC. This gives the protein CASSPTSGGAYNEQFF. The variable domain in full, with the rest retrieved from reference TRBV19 and TRBJ2-1, is DGGITQSPKYLFRKEGQNVTLSCEQNLNHDAMYWYRQDPGQGLRLIYYSQIVNDFQKGDIAEGYSVSREKKESFPLTVTSAQKNPTAFYLCASSPTSGGAYNEQFFGPGTRLTVL.

J is TRBJ2-3 and V is TRBV7-9, with 7 nucleotides matching TRBD2. This CDR3 is 15 amino acids long. Germline V gives CDR1 SEHNR, CDR2 FQNEAQ (reference sequence). The V gene end was trimmed by 5 bases and the J gene end by 0 bases; junction bases not matched to a gene: 5. CDR3 loop: CASSMLGGSTDTQYF. CDR3 bases: TGTGCCAGCAGCATGCTGGGGGGGAGCACAGATACGCAGTATTTT.

The chain recombines TRBV6-5 with TRBJ2-7; D gene ambiguous. CDR1 is MNHEY and CDR2 is SVGAGI in the germline V gene. The CDR3 covers 14 residues. V gave up 0 bases and J gave up 3 bases, with 9 bases separating them. CDR3 bases: TGTGCCAGCAGTTACTCGGGCAGAAACTACGAGCAGTACTTC. Translation: CASSYSGRNYEQYF.

This chain joins TRBV9 and TRBJ2-7; weak D call: TRBD2 (6 bases). Germline V gives CDR1 SGDLS, CDR2 YYNGEE. The germline V and J ends were trimmed by 0 bases and 4 bases, with 17 bases remaining between them. CDR3 length: 16 amino acids. The CDR3 nucleotides are TGTGCCAGCAGCGTAGGTGGTAGCGGCTCCAGATACGAGCAGTACTTC. Its translation is CASSVGGSGSRYEQYF.

The genes are TRBV6-6 and TRBJ1-2; TRBD1 is a possible D gene (5 bases). Germline V gene sequence: CDR1 MNHNY, CDR2 SVGAGI (reference sequence). The V end lost 0 bases, the J end lost 7 bases, and 12 bases lay between the germline ends. The CDR3 contains 14 residues. The DNA of the CDR3 is TGTGCCAGCAGTTACTCGGGAGGGACTGCTGGCTACACCTTC. Its protein is CASSYSGGTAGYTF.